The 17 T cell receptor beta chains below all came from one sample that was sequenced in a study of identical twins (dated by TCRdb to between 2015 and 2016). Library construction relied on 5' RACE. Sequencing relied on an Illumina HiSeq 2000. The public reads were reprocessed in TCRdb via fastp at Q25 and MiXCR, keeping in-frame beta chains. Rows merge per CDR3 protein into single entries with the most common DNA and genes. The sample profile shows 200,000 to 250,000 distinct CDR3 sequences; roughly 13% of them were found once. The ten most abundant clones make up approximately 8.2% of the sample. The sample comprised memory (CD45RO+) T cells sorted from blood. The cell subset or site label on this specimen signifies: CD45RO+ enriched T cells. The origin of the receptors is a woman younger than 30 in good health.

This clonotype was recorded at least ten times. The rearrangement joins TRBV9 to TRBJ2-7; D perhaps matches TRBD2 (5 bases). V lost 2 bases and J lost 2, with 11 bases in between. This CDR3 comprises 14 residues. CDR1 is SGDLS and CDR2 is YYNGEE in the germline V gene. The CDR3, as DNA: TGTGCCAGCAGCGTGACTAAGTCAGCCTACGAGCAGTACTTC. This codes for CASSVTKSAYEQYF.

The V and J genes are TRBV30 and TRBJ2-1, with 7 nucleotides matching TRBD1. V shed 2 bases, J shed 8 bases, and the junction held 12 bases outside the gene matches. This CDR3 is built from 15 residues. Germline V gene lookup returns CDR1 GTSNPN and CDR2 SVGIG (reference sequence). Here the CDR3 DNA reads TGTGCCTGGAGTAATAAGGGACAGCGCGAGGATGAGCAGTTCTTC. Translation gives CAWSNKGQREDEQFF.

The genes are TRBV4-3 and TRBJ2-6, with D possibly being TRBD1 (6 bases). There are 18 residues in the CDR3. Germline values: CDR1 LGHNA, CDR2 YSLEER. Trimming left V 0 bases short and J 0 bases short, with 12 bases between. The CDR3 here is CASSQDYGTISGANVLTF. CDR3 DNA: TGCGCCAGCAGCCAAGATTACGGGACAATCTCTGGGGCCAACGTCCTGACTTTC.

V usage is TRBV6-1 and J usage is TRBJ2-5, with 9 bases lining up with TRBD2. V was pared by 4 bases and J by 4 bases, with 4 bases of the junction left unmatched. Per germline, CDR1 MNHNS and CDR2 SASEGT. The CDR3 runs to 14 residues. CDR3 loop: CASSVTTSGETQYF. The CDR3 DNA follows: TGTGCCAGCAGTGTCACGACTAGCGGAGAGACCCAGTACTTC.

Ten or more counts support this clonotype. This chain connects TRBV7-9 to TRBJ2-7, with D tentatively TRBD1 (6 bases). The CDR3 loop spans 12 amino acids. Germline CDR1 and CDR2: SEHNR and FQNEAQ (reference sequence). Trimming pared 5 bases from V and 6 bases from J, leaving 11 bases between. This CDR3 reads CASSTQGPEQYF. The CDR3 region has the DNA TGTGCCAGCAGCACACAGGGCCCCGAGCAGTACTTC.

At least ten counts were recorded for this clonotype. The chain is built from TRBV7-6 and TRBJ2-3; the match to TRBD2 covers 16 bases. Germline loops: CDR1 SGHVS, CDR2 FNYEAQ. V was clipped by 4 bases and J by 3 bases; unmatched bases: 7. The CDR3 sequence is 18 residues long. Written as DNA, the CDR3 is TGTGCCAGCAGCTCGCCGGGACTAGCGGGAGGGCCTACAGATACGCAGTATTTT. Its protein is CASSSPGLAGGPTDTQYF.

This chain connects TRBV6-1 to TRBJ1-5; no clear D. This CDR3 contains 15 residues. The V end lost 5 bases, the J end lost 0 bases, and 11 bases lay between the germline ends. In germline, CDR1 is MNHNS, CDR2 SASEGT. The CDR3 loop reads CASSPTLTSNQPQHF. The DNA for the CDR3 is TGTGCCAGCAGTCCTACACTTACTAGCAATCAGCCCCAGCATTTT.

This clonotype was counted a few times. The V and J genes are TRBV30 and TRBJ1-1; D is uncertain. Trimming cost V 3 bases and J 1 base, with 15 bases left between them. Germline CDR1 and CDR2: GTSNPN and SVGIG (reference sequence). The CDR3 is 15 residues long. The CDR3 DNA is TGTGCCTGGAGGGGATTGTCGTGGGGGAACACTGAAGCTTTCTTT. This encodes CAWRGLSWGNTEAFF.

In this sample, this clonotype turned up many times. CDR3 region: CASSSQRGDTDTQYF. The CDR3 bases are TGTGCCAGCAGTTCTCAGCGGGGGGACACAGATACGCAGTATTTT. The J gene is TRBJ2-3, the V gene TRBV28; 9 bases fit TRBD2. Germline loops: CDR1 MDHEN, CDR2 SYDVKM. V lost 4 bases and J lost 2; bases outside the gene matches: 4. This CDR3 region has 15 residues.

The chain carries TRBV7-2 and TRBJ2-5; 10 bases agree with TRBD2. Germline V gene lookup returns CDR1 SGHTA and CDR2 FQGNSA. The CDR3 length is 16 residues. J was trimmed by 7 bases and V by 1 base; bases with no gene match: 9. The CDR3 region has the DNA TGTGCCAGCAGCTTAGGGCTGCTAGCGGGAGTCGGGACCCAGTACTTC. Translation gives CASSLGLLAGVGTQYF. The complete variable domain, with remaining parts taken from reference TRBV7-2 and TRBJ2-5, reads GAGVSQSPSNKVTEKGKDVELRCDPISGHTALYWYRQSLGQGLEFLIYFQGNSAPDKSGLPSDRFSAERTGGSVSTLTIQRTQQEDSAVYLCASSLGLLAGVGTQYFGPGTRLLVL.

The sample holds many counts of this clonotype. The genes are TRBV7-2 and TRBJ2-1, with TRBD2 matching over 13 bases. There are 15 residues in the CDR3. V lost 5 bases, J lost 9 bases, and 7 bases stayed unmatched. Germline values: CDR1 SGHTA, CDR2 FQGNSA. The CDR3 bases are TGTGCCAGCAGCCCGGGACTAGCGGGATTGGGTGAGCAGTTCTTC. This translates into CASSPGLAGLGEQFF. The full variable domain, with the rest looked up from reference TRBV7-2 and TRBJ2-1, is GAGVSQSPSNKVTEKGKDVELRCDPISGHTALYWYRQSLGQGLEFLIYFQGNSAPDKSGLPSDRFSAERTGGSVSTLTIQRTQQEDSAVYLCASSPGLAGLGEQFFGPGTRLTVL.

The sample holds many counts of this clonotype. The CDR3 sequence: CASSFRTSGSNIQYF. CDR3 nucleotides: TGTGCCAGCAGCTTCCGGACTAGCGGGAGCAACATTCAGTACTTC. The genes are TRBV12-3 or TRBV12-4 and TRBJ2-4, with 13 bases aligning to TRBD2. Unmatched junction bases numbered 6, after V lost 6 bases and J lost 7 bases. The CDR3 consists of 15 residues.

This clonotype was found a few times. Germline is not matched at one junction end, which may reflect a read error. The V call is TRBV29-1, the J call TRBJ2-2; 9 bases fit TRBD1. The CDR3 is 11 amino acids. CDR1 is SQVTM, CDR2 ANQGSEA, per germline. CDR3 DNA sequence: TGTACAGGGGGCATTGGCGGGGAGCTGTTTTTT. This codes for CTGGIGGELFF.

This clonotype was seen a handful of times. V and J are TRBV12-3 or TRBV12-4 and TRBJ2-7, with D unclear. This CDR3 region has 13 residues. The ends were cut back, 2 bases at V and 5 bases at J, with 10 bases in the middle. CDR3 in amino acids: CASSLSQAHEQYF. DNA of the CDR3: TGTGCCAGCAGTTTAAGCCAGGCTCACGAGCAGTACTTC.

This clonotype was counted a few times. The chain uses TRBV7-2 and TRBJ1-5; D is unresolved. This CDR3 has 12 residues. Trimming cost V 5 bases and J 4 bases, with 6 bases left between them. Germline CDR1 SGHTA, CDR2 FQGNSA. Here the CDR3 DNA reads TGTGCCAGCAGCGGCTATAATCAGCCCCAGCATTTT. Residues: CASSGYNQPQHF.

The J gene is TRBJ2-7, the V gene TRBV10-1; 11 bases fit TRBD2. V trimming: 3 bases; J trimming: 4 bases; junction bases outside the gene matches: 8. Germline V gene data show CDR1 as WNHNN and CDR2 as SYGVQD (reference sequence). CDR3 length: 16 residues. The CDR3 DNA reads as TGCGCCAGCAGTGATGGGAGACTAGCGGGACAATACGAGCAGTACTTC. This codes for CASSDGRLAGQYEQYF.

This clonotype appeared a few times. The CDR3 sequence is CASSTDSSYNSPLHF. Here the CDR3 DNA reads TGTGCCAGCAGCACTGACAGCTCCTATAATTCACCCCTCCACTTT. The chain carries TRBV5-5 and TRBJ1-6; D perhaps matches TRBD1 (5 bases). CDR3 length equals 15 residues. In germline, CDR1 is SGHKS, CDR2 YYEKEE (reference sequence). V was shortened by 4 bases and J by 0 bases, with 8 bases between the two germline ends.